Each of the 10 T cell receptor beta chains below was sequenced from the same sample in a study of blood T cell repertoires in COVID-19. Some clones are missing from TCRdb's copy, which holds only in-frame ones; the method was immunoSEQ multiplex PCR. The data show 95,000 to 120,000 clones, less than 85% seen once. Sequencing used peripheral blood. Source of these receptors: a human donor in a cohort sampled during active COVID-19.

This chain links TRBV5-4 with TRBJ2-1; 8 bases fit TRBD2. The germline CDR1 and CDR2 sequences are SGHNT and YYREEE (reference sequence). The V segment lost 4 bases and the J segment 5 bases; nucleotides outside the gene matches: 11. This CDR3 spans 16 amino acids. CDR3 coding DNA: TGTGCCAGCAGCCCGCCTAGAGCGGGGGCGAACAATGAGCAGTTCTTC. This sequence encodes CASSPPRAGANNEQFF.

Regarding this clone: The same CDR3 is also encoded by other DNA sequences in this sample. The V and J genes are TRBV9 and TRBJ2-3; TRBD1 matches 7 bases. This CDR3 contains 16 residues. The J segment lost 0 bases and the V segment lost 3 bases, leaving 7 bases of the junction unmatched. Germline V lookup: CDR1 SGDLS, CDR2 YYNGEE. The CDR3 loop reads CASSAGTAPSTDTQYF. CDR3 DNA: TGTGCCAGCAGCGCCGGGACAGCCCCAAGCACAGATACGCAGTATTTT.

This chain links TRBV11-2 with TRBJ1-1; the D is unclear. This CDR3 is built from 13 residues. V was trimmed by 6 bases and J by 1 base, leaving 9 bases between them. Germline CDR1 SGHAT, CDR2 FQNNGV. CDR3 DNA: TGTGCCAGCAGAACCCTAGGGAACACTGAAGCTTTCTTT. The encoded protein is CASRTLGNTEAFF.

The rearrangement joins TRBV7-2 to TRBJ2-3, with 8 bases lining up with TRBD2. This CDR3 spans 17 amino acids. Germline CDR1 reads SGHTA; CDR2 reads FQGNSA. V lost 1 base, J lost 5 bases, and 11 bases stayed unmatched. CDR3 sequence: CASSLEFGGGQEDTQYF. For the CDR3, the DNA is TGTGCCAGCAGCTTAGAGTTCGGCGGGGGGCAGGAAGATACGCAGTATTTT. Complete variable domain (other parts from reference TRBV7-2 and TRBJ2-3): GAGVSQSPSNKVTEKGKDVELRCDPISGHTALYWYRQSLGQGLEFLIYFQGNSAPDKSGLPSDRFSAERTGGSVSTLTIQRTQQEDSAVYLCASSLEFGGGQEDTQYFGPGTRLTVL.

This clone was seen just once. J is TRBJ1-6 and V is TRBV5-1, with D perhaps TRBD1 (5 bases). Per the germline V gene, CDR1 is SGHRS and CDR2 is YFSETQ. Trimming cost V 3 bases and J 7 bases, with 11 bases left between them. The CDR3 spans 14 residues. The CDR3 is CASSSGQVNSPLHF. The CDR3 coding sequence is TGCGCCAGCAGCTCCGGACAAGTGAATTCACCCCTCCACTTT.

The genes are TRBV25-1 and TRBJ1-4; TRBD1 is a possible D gene (5 bases). The CDR3 is 14 residues long. V was trimmed by 8 bases and J by 0 bases, leaving 10 bases between them. The germline CDR1 and CDR2 sequences are MGHDK and SYGVNS. In nucleotides, the CDR3 is TGTGCCAGCCGCCGGGGGTCAACTAATGAAAAACTGTTTTTT. It translates to CASRRGSTNEKLFF.

The V call is TRBV6-5, the J call TRBJ1-1; the D is unclear. V shed 0 bases and J shed 3 bases, with 8 bases lying between them. This CDR3 has 14 amino acids. Germline V lookup: CDR1 MNHEY, CDR2 SVGAGI. DNA for the CDR3: TGTGCCAGCAGTTACTCGAACCGGGACACTGAAGCTTTCTTT. Its protein product is CASSYSNRDTEAFF.

V gene TRBV28 combines with J gene TRBJ1-4; the match to TRBD1 covers 8 bases. The junction had 5 bases not matched to a gene; V was cut back by 4 bases and J by 7 bases. Germline CDR1 is MDHEN and CDR2 is SYDVKM. The CDR3 spans 14 residues. The CDR3 region is CASSSTGDGEKLFF. CDR3 nucleotide sequence: TGTGCCAGCAGTTCGACAGGGGATGGTGAAAAACTGTTTTTT.

This sequence joins TRBV7-9 and TRBJ1-1; TRBD1 agrees at 8 bases. This CDR3 is 14 amino acids long. CDR1 is SEHNR and CDR2 is FQNEAQ in the germline V gene (reference sequence). With V trimmed by 4 bases and J by 4 bases, 5 bases remained unmatched. CDR3 nucleotide sequence: TGTGCCAGCAGCTACAGTACAGGGGGCACTGAAGCTTTCTTT. This sequence encodes CASSYSTGGTEAFF.

This chain links TRBV18 with TRBJ2-6, with 9 bases fitting TRBD1. V was pared by 6 bases and J by 2 bases, with 5 bases of the junction left unmatched. Germline loops: CDR1 KGHSH, CDR2 LQKENI. The CDR3 is 16 amino acids. The DNA for the CDR3 is TGTGCCAGCTCTCTTACAGGGGGCGCTGGGGCCAACGTCCTGACTTTC. This codes for CASSLTGGAGANVLTF. Combining the CDR3 with reference TRBV18 and TRBJ2-6 gives the whole variable domain NAGVMQNPRHLVRRRGQEARLRCSPMKGHSHVYWYRQLPEEGLKFMVYLQKENIIDESGMPKERFSAEFPKEGPSILRIQQVVRGDSAAYFCASSLTGGAGANVLTFGAGSRLTVL.